This T cell receptor beta chain originates from a study of Graves' ophthalmopathy and Graves' hyperthyroidism. The sample holds many counts of this clonotype. From RNA, the CDR3 regions of TCR beta chains were amplified and sequenced. RT-PCR in the first round used HTBI primers; a second-round multiplex PCR followed. A single record per CDR3 protein comes from TCRdb applying MiXCR to the multiplex PCR reads. The repertoire holds 580,000 or so distinct CDR3 sequences, with 39% as singletons. Germline CDR1 SQVTM, CDR2 ANQGSEA. This CDR3 is 16 amino acids long. The junction had 16 bases not matched to a gene; V was cut back by 4 bases and J by 5 bases.

Specimen: peripheral blood or thyroid tissue (not recorded which). The TCR sequence derives from an adult man with Graves' hyperthyroidism. The chain links TRBV29-1 to TRBJ2-7, with 8 nucleotides matching TRBD1. The CDR3 sequence: CSVVFPLQGAGDEQYF. CDR3 sequence (DNA): TGCAGCGTTGTCTTCCCCCTTCAGGGGGCTGGCGACGAGCAGTACTTC.